The clone carrying this T cell receptor (beta chain) was observed a handful of times. This sample is part of a study of blood T cell repertoires in COVID-19. For the study at large: PBMCs, B-cell-depleted T cells, or T cells provided the cDNA or gDNA that made up the material.

The V and J ends lost 3 bases and 2 bases respectively, with 11 bases between them. Germline V gene sequence: CDR1 MDHEN, CDR2 SYDVKM. This CDR3 region has 15 residues. As handled by the study authors: Amplified reference gene primers provided the basis for estimating nucleated cell counts. Here immunoSEQ multiplex PCR was the method, and the copy in TCRdb shows in-frame clones only, minus some. V, J and clone size are those of that table, while D and trimming were read from the DNA. The sample yields some 120,000 clones, more than 70% seen once. The sequenced material came from peripheral blood. The clonotype was recovered from a human donor in a cohort sampled during active COVID-19. The J gene is TRBJ1-5, the V gene TRBV28; D remains ambiguous. CDR3 residues: CASSFYRGGNQPQHF. In DNA form, the CDR3 reads TGTGCCAGCAGTTTTTATCGAGGTGGCAATCAGCCCCAGCATTTT. The variable domain in full, completed from reference TRBV28 and TRBJ1-5, reads DVKVTQSSRYLVKRTGEKVFLECVQDMDHENMFWYRQDPGLGLRLIYFSYDVKMKEKGDIPEGYSVSREKKERFSLILESASTNQTSMYLCASSFYRGGNQPQHFGDGTRLSIL.